This entry lists 18 T cell receptor beta chains sequenced from one sample in a study of T cell responses to AZD1222 COVID-19 vaccine. The data were produced by immunoSEQ multiplex PCR, yet TCRdb's version contains in-frame clones alone and is incomplete. This table has tens of thousands of clones, 75% to 90% appearing once. Sequences were derived from peripheral blood, sampled 28 days after the second AZD1222 dose. The origin of the receptors is an adult who received the AZD1222 COVID-19 vaccine.

V and J are TRBV10-3 and TRBJ1-4; 7 nucleotides align to TRBD1. Germline CDR1 is ENHRY and CDR2 is SYGVKD. The CDR3 contains 14 residues. Trimming took 0 bases from V and 6 from J; bases not matched to a gene: 1. The CDR3 DNA reads TGTGCCATCAGTGAGTCAGGGACAGATGAAAAACTGTTTTTT. Amino acid sequence: CAISESGTDEKLFF.

This clone was observed once. V and J are TRBV7-9 and TRBJ2-5; 12 positions match TRBD1. The CDR3 extends over 15 amino acids. V trimming: 4 bases; J trimming: 4 bases; junction bases outside the gene matches: 4. The V gene's germline CDR1 is SEHNR and CDR2 FQNEAQ (reference sequence). The CDR3 DNA follows: TGTGCCAGCAGCTCCCGGGACAGGGGGCCAGAGACCCAGTACTTC. Translating gives CASSSRDRGPETQYF. The full variable domain, with the rest looked up from reference TRBV7-9 and TRBJ2-5, is DTGVSQNPRHKITKRGQNVTFRCDPISEHNRLYWYRQTLGQGPEFLTYFQNEAQLEKSRLLSDRFSAERPKGSFSTLEIQRTEQGDSAMYLCASSSRDRGPETQYFGPGTRLLVL.

This rearrangement joins TRBV11-2 to TRBJ2-7; D is ambiguous. This CDR3 comprises 13 residues. The V gene's germline CDR1 is SGHAT and CDR2 FQNNGV. Deletions cut 4 bases from V and 5 bases from J, with 12 bases between. CDR3 sequence: CASSSKLKDEQYF. The CDR3 coding sequence is TGTGCCAGCAGCTCGAAACTGAAAGACGAGCAGTACTTC.

The J gene is TRBJ1-5, the V gene TRBV10-3, with D possibly TRBD1 on 5 matching bases. Germline loops: CDR1 ENHRY, CDR2 SYGVKD. V gave up 0 bases and J gave up 0 bases, with 15 bases separating them. CDR3 length: 18 residues. The CDR3 protein is CAISESEGRPFSNQPQHF. In DNA form, the CDR3 reads TGTGCCATCAGTGAGTCAGAGGGACGGCCGTTTAGCAATCAGCCCCAGCATTTT.

This chain connects TRBV5-5 to TRBJ1-1, with D perhaps matching TRBD1 (5 bases). V lost 0 bases to trimming and J lost 1 base, with 10 bases between them. The CDR3 is 15 residues long. Germline V lookup: CDR1 SGHKS, CDR2 YYEKEE (reference sequence). In DNA form, the CDR3 reads TGTGCCAGCAGCTTGGTGGGACGGACGAACACTGAAGCTTTCTTT. Protein: CASSLVGRTNTEAFF.

The CDR3 region has the DNA TGTGCCAGCAGTTACTCCATCCGGCAGGGTCATTTCGAGCAGTACTTC. Amino acid sequence: CASSYSIRQGHFEQYF. The rearrangement joins TRBV6-2 or TRBV6-3 to TRBJ2-7; perhaps TRBD1 as D (5 bases). The CDR3 contains 16 residues. Germline CDR1 reads MNHEY; CDR2 reads SVGEGT. Trimming stripped 0 bases from V and 6 bases from J, with 18 bases between.

This clone was counted between two and nine times. V usage is TRBV13 and J usage is TRBJ2-2; 7 bases fit TRBD1. J gave up 6 bases and V 2 bases, and 3 bases lay outside the gene matches. The CDR3 is made up of 14 amino acids. Germline V gives CDR1 PRHDT, CDR2 FYEKMQ (reference sequence). CDR3 coding DNA: TGTGCCAGCAGCTTAAACAGGGGAGCCGGGGAGCTGTTTTTT. Its protein product is CASSLNRGAGELFF. The variable domain in full, with the rest retrieved from reference TRBV13 and TRBJ2-2, is AAGVIQSPRHLIKEKRETATLKCYPIPRHDTVYWYQQGPGQDPQFLISFYEKMQSDKGSIPDRFSAQQFSDYHSELNMSSLELGDSALYFCASSLNRGAGELFFGEGSRLTVL.

The J gene is TRBJ2-2, the V gene TRBV3-1 (or the pseudogene TRBV3-2), with TRBD2 identical over 14 bases. The CDR3 extends over 17 amino acids. CDR1 and CDR2 (germline): LGHDT, YNNKEL (reference sequence). J gave up 4 bases and V 3 bases, and 4 bases lay outside the gene matches. In DNA, the CDR3 is TGTGCCAGCAGCCAGAGACTAGCGGGAGGGCCCACCGGGGAGCTGTTTTTT. Encoded protein: CASSQRLAGGPTGELFF.

In this sample, this clone turned up once. V and J are TRBV27 and TRBJ1-1; D might be TRBD1 (6 bases). Trimming cost V 7 bases and J 1 base, with 13 bases left between them. Germline-derived CDR1 and CDR2 are MNHEY and SMNVEV (reference sequence). This CDR3 is built from 14 residues. The CDR3 spells CASKPLDRNTEAFF. CDR3 coding DNA: TGTGCCAGCAAGCCCCTGGACAGGAACACTGAAGCTTTCTTT.

The genes are TRBV7-2 and TRBJ1-4, with 8 bases fitting TRBD1. Germline V gene lookup returns CDR1 SGHTA and CDR2 FQGNSA. The CDR3 has 15 residues. V shed 5 bases and J 6 bases; nucleotides not matched to a gene: 8. CDR3 nucleotide sequence: TGTGCCAGCAGCAAGCCGGGACAGGAGGATGAAAAACTGTTTTTT. As protein: CASSKPGQEDEKLFF.

This rearrangement joins TRBV9 to TRBJ2-3, with D possibly TRBD2 on 6 matching bases. In germline, CDR1 is SGDLS, CDR2 YYNGEE. V was clipped by 4 bases and J by 11 bases, with 17 bases between them. The CDR3 sequence is 13 residues long. CDR3 protein: CASSPGGVGGQYF. CDR3 sequence (DNA): TGTGCCAGCAGCCCTGGAGGTGTCGGGGGGCAGTATTTT.

This chain uses TRBV7-9 with TRBJ1-1; D is unclear. V was clipped by 1 base and J by 5 bases, with 11 bases between them. The germline V gene has CDR1 SEHNR and CDR2 FQNEAQ (reference sequence). The CDR3 length is 14 residues. This CDR3 is CASSLGPIRTEAFF. The CDR3 DNA reads TGTGCCAGCAGCTTAGGTCCTATACGGACTGAAGCTTTCTTT.

The genes are TRBV6-1 and TRBJ1-1, with unresolved D. Germline-derived CDR1 and CDR2 are MNHNS and SASEGT. V dropped 2 bases and J dropped 7 bases, with 11 bases sitting between them. The CDR3 length is 13 residues. CDR3: CASSEYLSGEAFF. The DNA for the CDR3 is TGTGCCAGCAGTGAATATTTGTCAGGTGAAGCTTTCTTT.

V usage is TRBV5-1 and J usage is TRBJ1-3, with 7 positions matching TRBD1. Germline trimming cut 5 bases from V and 0 bases from J; bases unmatched to any gene: 5. The CDR3 consists of 15 residues. The germline gives CDR1 SGHRS, CDR2 YFSETQ. The CDR3 protein is CASRSGQRSGNTIYF. In nucleotides, the CDR3 is TGCGCCAGCAGGTCGGGACAGCGCTCTGGAAACACCATATATTTT.

The V gene is TRBV27, the J gene TRBJ1-1; tentatively, D is TRBD1 (6 bases). The CDR3 runs 12 residues. Trimming left V 3 bases short and J 9 bases short, with 11 bases between. CDR1 MNHEY and CDR2 SMNVEV come from the germline V gene (reference sequence). The CDR3, as DNA: TGTGCCAGCAGTTTTCCCGGGGGCAAAGCTTTCTTT. The encoded protein is CASSFPGGKAFF.

By share, this clone ranks as medium-sized. CDR3 loop: CASSPLYTGELFF. The CDR3, as DNA: TGTGCCAGTAGTCCCTTATACACCGGGGAGCTGTTTTTT. The chain uses TRBV19 and TRBJ2-2, with no clear D. The CDR3 sequence is 13 residues long. Germline values: CDR1 LNHDA, CDR2 SQIVND (reference sequence). Trimming removed 5 bases from V and 3 bases from J, with 7 bases in between.

The V gene is TRBV4-1, the J gene TRBJ2-7; TRBD1 is a possible D gene (6 bases). With 0 bases removed from V and 3 bases from J, the gap between germline ends came to 9 bases. Germline V lookup: CDR1 MGHRA, CDR2 YSYEKL. CDR3 length: 14 amino acids. The CDR3, as DNA: TGCGCCAGCAGCCAAGATCAAGGGGGCTACGAGCAGTACTTC. It specifies CASSQDQGGYEQYF.

The J gene is TRBJ1-2, the V gene TRBV7-9, with D possibly TRBD1 on 5 matching bases. The ends were cut back, 0 bases at V and 2 bases at J, with 16 bases in the middle. Germline CDR1 is SEHNR and CDR2 is FQNEAQ (reference sequence). This CDR3 region has 17 residues. The CDR3 DNA follows: TGTGCCAGCAGCTTAGCGGGTGGGGCGGGACGGAACTATGGCTACACCTTC. Its translation is CASSLAGGAGRNYGYTF.